The next 10 T cell receptor beta chains were all read from a single sample in a study of beta chain features in type 1 diabetes. General study results and limits: All four CD4+ subsets of Type 1 diabetes patients contained TCRB CDR3s that were moderately but significantly shorter.

No antigen has been assigned to these receptors. Since all of the isolated RNA was reverse transcribed, expressed TCRB transcripts were what got sequenced. This table comes from immunoSEQ multiplex PCR, and its TCRdb copy is limited to in-frame clones, with some not included. The sample lists some 170,000 clones; around 63% were seen once. Sequenced: naive CD4+ T cells from blood. Receptors were obtained from a man younger than 45 with type 1 diabetes.

This clone was seen a few times. This chain links TRBV18 with TRBJ2-5, with D tentatively TRBD1 (5 bases). V was pared by 4 bases and J by 0 bases, with 9 bases between. The germline gives CDR1 KGHSH, CDR2 LQKENI. This CDR3 region has 14 residues. The CDR3 region is CASSRAGYQETQYF. CDR3 bases: TGTGCCAGCTCACGCGCAGGGTACCAAGAGACCCAGTACTTC.

The rearrangement joins TRBV29-1 to TRBJ2-3; D gene unclear. The V end lost 4 bases, the J end lost 0 bases, and 11 bases lay between the germline ends. The CDR3 extends over 14 amino acids. The germline V gene encodes CDR1 SQVTM and CDR2 ANQGSEA. The CDR3 region has the DNA TGCAGCGTTGTGGTGCTTGCTAGCACAGATACGCAGTATTTT. Translated, it gives CSVVVLASTDTQYF.

The chain combines TRBV7-2 with TRBJ2-3, with TRBD2 matching over 9 bases. The V gene's germline CDR1 is SGHTA and CDR2 FQGNSA. The CDR3 totals 18 residues. The V and J ends lost 11 bases and 0 bases, in that order; junction bases with no gene match: 18. The chain's CDR3 is CAVSFGLAGRPSTDTQYF. The CDR3 DNA sequence: TGTGCCGTCAGCTTTGGGCTAGCGGGGAGGCCTAGCACAGATACGCAGTATTTT. Supplemented by reference TRBV7-2 and TRBJ2-3, the full variable domain reads GAGVSQSPSNKVTEKGKDVELRCDPISGHTALYWYRQSLGQGLEFLIYFQGNSAPDKSGLPSDRFSAERTGGSVSTLTIQRTQQEDSAVYLCAVSFGLAGRPSTDTQYFGPGTRLTVL.

This clone was counted between two and nine times. The chain recombines TRBV9 with TRBJ2-5; D is perhaps TRBD2 (5 bases). V was shortened by 0 bases and J by 5 bases, with 14 bases between the two germline ends. Germline V lookup: CDR1 SGDLS, CDR2 YYNGEE. The CDR3 loop spans 15 amino acids. The CDR3 region is CASSVASFRGETQYF. The CDR3, as DNA: TGTGCCAGCAGCGTAGCGTCCTTTCGCGGGGAGACCCAGTACTTC.

The chain joins TRBV30 to TRBJ2-2, with a tentative D call TRBD1 (5 bases). Germline V gene sequence: CDR1 GTSNPN, CDR2 SVGIG (reference sequence). V gave up 4 bases and J gave up 1 base, with 10 bases separating them. The CDR3 loop spans 14 amino acids. The CDR3 sequence: CAWTGIGNTGELFF. The CDR3 nucleotides are TGTGCCTGGACAGGGATTGGGAACACCGGGGAGCTGTTTTTT.

This clone was observed a few times. The rearrangement joins TRBV29-1 to TRBJ2-7; D unclear. The CDR3 totals 14 residues. The V end was cut by 7 bases, the J end by 3 bases, with 19 bases between. CDR1 and CDR2 from the germline V gene are SQVTM and ANQGSEA. CDR3 region: CSARPPGQLYEQYF. The CDR3 DNA reads TGCAGCGCGCGCCCCCCCGGCCAGCTCTACGAGCAGTACTTC.

Note on this clone: Other DNA variants within this sample encode the same CDR3. The V gene is TRBV7-2, the J gene TRBJ2-5, with TRBD1 matching over 7 bases. CDR1 is SGHTA, CDR2 FQGNSA, per germline. The ends lost 3 bases at V and 3 bases at J; junction bases unmatched: 1. The CDR3 spans 13 residues. CDR3 nucleotide sequence: TGTGCCAGCAGCTTTGACAGGGAAGAGACCCAGTACTTC. Translated, it gives CASSFDREETQYF.

Only a few counts were recorded for this clone. The V and J genes are TRBV7-9 and TRBJ2-2; tentatively, D is TRBD1 or TRBD2 (5 bases each). The CDR3 sequence is 16 residues long. The V gene lost 2 bases and the J gene lost 0 bases, with 10 bases spanning the gap. Germline values: CDR1 SEHNR, CDR2 FQNEAQ (reference sequence). The CDR3 region has the DNA TGTGCCAGCAGCTTATTGAGGGGAACGAACACCGGGGAGCTGTTTTTT. Translated: CASSLLRGTNTGELFF.

J is TRBJ2-3 and V is TRBV11-2, with D possibly TRBD1 on 5 matching bases. CDR3 size: 11 residues. The V and J ends lost 2 bases and 8 bases respectively, with 5 bases between them. The germline CDR1 and CDR2 sequences are SGHAT and FQNNGV. The CDR3 bases are TGTGCCAGCAGCTTAAGGGGTACGCAGTATTTT. Protein: CASSLRGTQYF.

The chain recombines TRBV9 with TRBJ1-1, with TRBD1 as a possible D gene (5 bases). The V and J ends lost 3 bases and 6 bases respectively, with 21 bases between them. This CDR3 region has 16 residues. Germline values: CDR1 SGDLS, CDR2 YYNGEE. The CDR3 is CASSAQGPGFGAEAFF. For the CDR3, the DNA is TGTGCCAGCAGCGCCCAGGGTCCGGGATTCGGCGCTGAAGCTTTCTTT.